Below, 11 T cell receptor beta chains from the same sample are listed, as sequenced in a study of control samples from healthy donors and cancer patients. Sequencing used immunoSEQ multiplex PCR; TCRdb keeps in-frame clones, though not all of them. There are more than 150,000 clones in the sample; more than 85% occur only once, and around 2.5% lies in the top ten. The sequencing input was blood. All receptors derive from a man aged 45-65 years in good health.

The chain couples TRBV5-5 to TRBJ1-1, with a possible D match to TRBD1 (5 bases). The CDR3 is 14 amino acids. Germline V gene lookup returns CDR1 SGHKS and CDR2 YYEKEE (reference sequence). V lost 4 bases, J lost 0 bases, and 10 bases lay in between. CDR3 region: CASSPTEMNTEAFF. The CDR3 coding sequence is TGTGCCAGCAGCCCGACAGAAATGAACACTGAAGCTTTCTTT.

Only one count was recorded for this clone. V gene TRBV5-4 combines with J gene TRBJ2-1; D gene unclear. Germline-derived CDR1 and CDR2 are SGHNT and YYREEE (reference sequence). The CDR3 length is 15 residues. V dropped 4 bases and J dropped 2 bases, with 13 bases sitting between them. The CDR3 sequence is CASSHGQATYNEQFF. CDR3 nucleotides: TGTGCCAGCAGCCACGGGCAGGCGACCTACAATGAGCAGTTCTTC.

The genes are TRBV5-4 and TRBJ2-3; 8 bases match TRBD1. CDR1 is SGHNT and CDR2 is YYREEE in the germline V gene (reference sequence). The CDR3 has 15 residues. V shed 1 base, J shed 2 bases, and the junction held 3 bases outside the gene matches. The CDR3 DNA reads TGTGCCAGCAGCTTGTGGACAGGGCACACAGATACGCAGTATTTT. It translates to CASSLWTGHTDTQYF. Full variable domain (rest looked up from reference TRBV5-4 and TRBJ2-3): ETGVTQSPTHLIKTRGQQVTLRCSSQSGHNTVSWYQQALGQGPQFIFQYYREEENGRGNFPPRFSGLQFPNYSSELNVNALELDDSALYLCASSLWTGHTDTQYFGPGTRLTVL.

There are a few counts of this clone. At one end the junction does not follow the germline gene, possibly because of a read error. The V and J genes are TRBV7-7 and TRBJ2-7; 7 nucleotides match TRBD2. From germline, CDR1 is SSHAT and CDR2 FNYEAQ (reference sequence). This CDR3 has 13 amino acids. The CDR3 region has the DNA TGTGCTAGCAGCTCCTGGGGGGAGGGGGAGCAGTACTTC. It codes for CASSSWGEGEQYF. The whole variable domain, remainder taken from reference TRBV7-7 and TRBJ2-7, is GAGVSQSPRYKVTKRGQDVTLRCDPISSHATLYWYQQALGQGPEFLTYFNYEAQPDKSGLPSDRFSAERPEGSISTLTIQRTEQRDSAMYRCASSSWGEGEQYFGPGTRLTVT.

CDR3 residues: CASGERPTGELFF. CDR3 sequence (DNA): TGTGCCAGCGGGGAGCGGCCCACCGGGGAGCTGTTTTTT. The J gene is TRBJ2-2, the V gene TRBV19; D is possibly TRBD2 (5 bases). CDR1 LNHDA and CDR2 SQIVND come from the germline V gene (reference sequence). With 9 bases removed from V and 4 bases from J, the gap between germline ends came to 12 bases. This CDR3 has 13 amino acids. Looking up the rest from reference TRBV19 and TRBJ2-2 gives the full variable domain: DGGITQSPKYLFRKEGQNVTLSCEQNLNHDAMYWYRQDPGQGLRLIYYSQIVNDFQKGDIAEGYSVSREKKESFPLTVTSAQKNPTAFYLCASGERPTGELFFGEGSRLTVL.

This clone occurred once. J is TRBJ2-1 and V is TRBV18; 7 nucleotides agree with TRBD1. The V gene end was trimmed by 6 bases and the J gene end by 1 base; junction bases not matched to a gene: 9. Germline values: CDR1 KGHSH, CDR2 LQKENI. This CDR3 spans 16 amino acids. The DNA for the CDR3 is TGTGCCAGCTCCCTTTCCGGACAGGTTTCCTACAATGAGCAGTTCTTC. Translated: CASSLSGQVSYNEQFF.

This chain joins TRBV19 and TRBJ1-1; no clear D gene. This CDR3 is 13 amino acids long. In germline, CDR1 is LNHDA, CDR2 SQIVND (reference sequence). The V and J ends lost 11 bases and 0 bases respectively, with 13 bases between them. The CDR3 here is CASYPQLNTEAFF. CDR3 coding DNA: TGTGCCTCGTACCCCCAGCTGAACACTGAAGCTTTCTTT.

The CDR3 nucleotides read TGTGCCAGCTCACCAACAGGGAACCCCGGCTACGAGCAGTACTTC. It translates to CASSPTGNPGYEQYF. This chain links TRBV18 with TRBJ2-7; a weak D match, TRBD1 (6 bases). The CDR3 has 15 amino acids. The V gene's germline CDR1 is KGHSH and CDR2 LQKENI. V dropped 2 bases and J dropped 3 bases, with 14 bases sitting between them.

This chain connects TRBV28 to TRBJ2-5, with 7 nucleotides matching TRBD2. CDR1 and CDR2 (germline): MDHEN, SYDVKM. V gave up 4 bases and J gave up 5 bases; unmatched junction bases: 7. The CDR3 length is 14 residues. The CDR3 reads CASSSPMGGETQYF. The CDR3 region has the DNA TGTGCCAGCAGTTCCCCCATGGGAGGGGAGACCCAGTACTTC.

V gene TRBV7-2 combines with J gene TRBJ2-7; TRBD2 is a possible D gene (5 bases). The CDR3 loop spans 15 amino acids. Germline V gives CDR1 SGHTA, CDR2 FQGNSA. V lost 1 base, J lost 7 bases, and 17 bases lay in between. The CDR3 region has the DNA TGTGCCAGCAGCTTAGTTCGCTTCCCAGGCGGGGAGCAGTACTTC. Its translation is CASSLVRFPGGEQYF.

Concerning this clone itself: Relative to the germline gene, one junction end is altered; a read error may explain this. The chain uses TRBV7-7 and TRBJ2-5, with a weak D call TRBD1 (5 bases). Germline V gene sequence: CDR1 SSHAT, CDR2 FNYEAQ (reference sequence). CDR3 size: 14 residues. CDR3 amino acids: CASSSRQGGETQYF. As DNA, the CDR3 is TGTGCTAGCAGCTCCCGGCAGGGTGGGGAGACCCAGTACTTC.